The T cell receptor beta chain described here comes from a study of T cells in Graves' hyperthyroidism and ophthalmopathy. The CDR3 regions of TCR beta were amplified from RNA transcripts. HTBI primers drove first-round RT-PCR of the TCR CDR3. TCRdb itself ran the multiplex PCR reads through MiXCR, one entry per CDR3 protein. The table records 340,000 or so distinct CDR3 sequences, 15% to 20% of them present only once. Trimming cost V 6 bases and J 9 bases; bases outside gene matches: 13. CDR3 size: 16 residues. The germline V gene has CDR1 MNHNS and CDR2 SASEGT. On this clonotype itself: Its antigen is not identified.

General study results and limits: A model using 13 V-J features told ophthalmopathy apart from stable hyperthyroidism.

The clonotype was recovered from a woman aged 45-65 years with Graves' hyperthyroidism. The sequenced sample consisted of blood. The J gene is TRBJ1-6, the V gene TRBV6-1; TRBD1 aligns across 8 bases. CDR3: CASSPSTGGGGSPLHF. Written as DNA, the CDR3 is TGTGCCAGCAGCCCCTCTACAGGGGGAGGTGGTTCACCCCTCCACTTT.